Shown below are 26 T cell receptor beta chains from a single sample sequenced in a study of OX40 agonist ivuxolimab in advanced cancers. Libraries were prepared by immunoSEQ multiplex PCR; TCRdb keeps only in-frame clonotypes and omits some of them. The sample records tens of thousands of clones, nearly 80% being singletons. This sample comprised CD4+ or CD8+ T cells sorted from blood, obtained in a trial of the OX40 agonist ivuxolimab. The receptors come from an adult with an advanced solid tumor such as melanoma, head and neck, liver or kidney cancer.

Only one count was recorded for this clone. At one of its ends the junction is not consistent with the germline gene, which may arise from a read error. This CDR3 is also generated by other DNA sequences in the sample. The chain joins TRBV5-4 to TRBJ2-2; the match to TRBD2 covers 9 bases. The CDR3 length is 16 residues. CDR1 is SGHNT, CDR2 YYREEE, per germline (reference sequence). As DNA, the CDR3 is TGTGCCAGCACCCGCCGGAGTAGCGGGAGCACCGGGGAGCTGTTTTTC. As protein: CASTRRSSGSTGELFF.

The V and J genes are TRBV9 and TRBJ1-2; D might be TRBD1 (5 bases). CDR3 length: 17 amino acids. Trimming took 4 bases from V and 4 from J, leaving 23 bases between them. Germline V gene sequence: CDR1 SGDLS, CDR2 YYNGEE. For the CDR3, the DNA is TGTGCCAGCAGCCGGACGGGGGGATTCGGTCTGGGCTATGGCTACACCTTC. It translates to CASSRTGGFGLGYGYTF.

The chain links TRBV7-2 to TRBJ1-5; a weak D match, TRBD1 (6 bases). The CDR3 contains 14 residues. From germline, CDR1 is SGHTA and CDR2 FQGNSA. V was pared by 1 base and J by 2 bases, with 6 bases between. The CDR3 nucleotides are TGTGCCAGCAGCTTAGGACAGGGCAATCAGCCCCAGCATTTT. It encodes CASSLGQGNQPQHF.

The V gene is TRBV14, the J gene TRBJ1-1, with TRBD1 matching 7 bases. CDR1 and CDR2 from the germline V gene are SGHDN and FVKESK. The CDR3 consists of 15 residues. The V and J ends lost 7 bases and 1 base, in that order; junction bases with no gene match: 9. The CDR3 region has the DNA TGTGCCAGCACTCCGTTGCGACAGGGGAACACTGAAGCTTTCTTT. Protein sequence: CASTPLRQGNTEAFF.

This rearrangement joins TRBV7-6 to TRBJ1-6; D may be TRBD1 (6 bases). V was pared by 6 bases and J by 9 bases, with 27 bases between. Germline CDR1 SGHVS, CDR2 FNYEAQ. This CDR3 is 18 amino acids long. CDR3 residues: CASSWRSAQGGKSSPLHF. DNA for the CDR3: TGTGCCAGCAGTTGGCGGTCGGCACAGGGAGGAAAAAGTTCACCCCTCCACTTT. The whole variable domain, filled in from reference TRBV7-6 and TRBJ1-6, reads GAGVSQSPRYKVTKRGQDVALRCDPISGHVSLYWYRQALGQGPEFLTYFNYEAQQDKSGLPNDRFSAERPEGSISTLTIQRTEQRDSAMYRCASSWRSAQGGKSSPLHFGNGTRLTVT.

The chain combines TRBV30 with TRBJ2-3; D possibly corresponds to TRBD1 (6 bases). Germline CDR1 and CDR2: GTSNPN and SVGIG (reference sequence). This CDR3 contains 15 residues. The ends were cut back, 5 bases at V and 2 bases at J, with 17 bases in the middle. CDR3 in amino acids: CAWGRQPGATDTQYF. CDR3 sequence (DNA): TGTGCCTGGGGGCGGCAGCCAGGGGCCACAGATACGCAGTATTTT.

The V call is TRBV20-1, the J call TRBJ1-1; D is undetermined. This CDR3 comprises 11 residues. Germline-derived CDR1 and CDR2 are DFQATT and SNEGSKA (reference sequence). The V gene lost 6 bases and the J gene lost 1 base, with 6 bases spanning the gap. CDR3 residues: CSASSNTEAFF. The CDR3 nucleotides are TGCAGTGCCAGTTCGAACACTGAAGCTTTCTTT.

The chain recombines TRBV27 with TRBJ2-1; 10 bases are shared with TRBD2. The CDR3 runs to 19 residues. Germline CDR1 is MNHEY and CDR2 is SMNVEV (reference sequence). V shed 2 bases, J shed 1 base, and the junction held 11 bases outside the gene matches. The CDR3 region is CASSLRVGSGGASYNEQFF. In DNA, the CDR3 is TGTGCCAGCAGTTTAAGGGTTGGGAGCGGGGGGGCATCCTACAATGAGCAGTTCTTC.

This clone was detected only once. The J gene is TRBJ2-5, the V gene TRBV7-2, with 7 bases lining up with TRBD2. This CDR3 region has 14 residues. Germline assignment: CDR1 SGHTA and CDR2 FQGNSA. The trim removed 3 bases at V and 4 bases at J, leaving 5 bases unmatched. The CDR3 sequence: CASSFLQRGETQYF. The DNA for the CDR3 is TGTGCCAGCAGCTTCCTACAGCGGGGAGAGACCCAGTACTTC. The entire variable domain, with the rest obtained from reference TRBV7-2 and TRBJ2-5, is as follows: GAGVSQSPSNKVTEKGKDVELRCDPISGHTALYWYRQSLGQGLEFLIYFQGNSAPDKSGLPSDRFSAERTGGSVSTLTIQRTQQEDSAVYLCASSFLQRGETQYFGPGTRLLVL.

The rearrangement uses TRBV6-6 and TRBJ1-5, with D unresolved. V was shortened by 1 base and J by 2 bases, with 12 bases between the two germline ends. Germline CDR1 is MNHNY and CDR2 is SVGAGI (reference sequence). CDR3 length equals 16 residues. CDR3 residues: CASSYFSGLGNQPQHF. The CDR3 DNA reads as TGTGCCAGCAGTTACTTTTCGGGTCTGGGCAATCAGCCCCAGCATTTT.

This chain joins TRBV6-6 and TRBJ2-1, with 8 bases that match TRBD1. This CDR3 contains 16 residues. J was trimmed by 4 bases and V by 5 bases; bases with no gene match: 10. Germline CDR1 reads MNHNY; CDR2 reads SVGAGI (reference sequence). The CDR3 coding sequence is TGTGCCAGCAGTGCCTTGACAGGGGCCCTTTACAATGAGCAGTTCTTC. Amino acid sequence: CASSALTGALYNEQFF.

This chain joins TRBV19 and TRBJ1-4; D is ambiguous. In germline, CDR1 is LNHDA, CDR2 SQIVND (reference sequence). V was shortened by 1 base and J by 7 bases, with 4 bases between the two germline ends. The CDR3 contains 12 residues. The CDR3 here is CASSIGVEKLFF. In nucleotides, the CDR3 is TGTGCCAGTAGTATAGGAGTTGAAAAACTGTTTTTT.

This chain connects TRBV14 to TRBJ1-1, with 8 bases aligning to TRBD1. CDR3 length equals 14 residues. Losses at the gene ends were 2 bases for V and 7 bases for J; bases not matched to a gene: 6. Per germline, CDR1 SGHDN and CDR2 FVKESK. The CDR3 sequence: CASSQWEDRGEAFF. The CDR3 nucleotides read TGTGCCAGCAGCCAATGGGAAGACAGGGGTGAAGCTTTCTTT.

The rearrangement links TRBV27 to TRBJ2-1, with D possibly TRBD2 on 7 matching bases. This CDR3 has 17 amino acids. Trimming removed 5 bases from V and 0 bases from J, with 17 bases in between. CDR1 and CDR2 (germline): MNHEY, SMNVEV (reference sequence). The DNA of the CDR3 is TGTGCCAGCAGTCTAGAGACAGGCGGGGGCTCCTACAATGAGCAGTTCTTC. Translating it yields CASSLETGGGSYNEQFF.

This chain links TRBV7-2 with TRBJ2-1; a possible D gene is TRBD1 (6 bases). Germline assignment: CDR1 SGHTA and CDR2 FQGNSA. The CDR3 contains 13 residues. The ends were cut back, 6 bases at V and 4 bases at J, with 10 bases in the middle. In DNA form, the CDR3 reads TGTGCCAGCAGACTAGGGGGATACAATGAGCAGTTCTTC. It codes for CASRLGGYNEQFF.

The rearrangement joins TRBV7-2 to TRBJ2-5, with D possibly called TRBD1 or TRBD2 (6 bases each). This CDR3 comprises 15 residues. Looked up from germline, CDR1 is SGHTA and CDR2 is FQGNSA. Trimming removed 5 bases at V and 2 bases at J, with 15 bases between. In DNA form, the CDR3 reads TGTGCCAGCAGCCAACAGGGTGGGGGGCAAGAGACCCAGTACTTC. This encodes CASSQQGGGQETQYF.

This clone was detected a few times. The chain employs TRBV19 and TRBJ2-5, with D possibly TRBD1 on 6 matching bases. Germline CDR1 LNHDA, CDR2 SQIVND (reference sequence). The germline V and J ends were trimmed by 6 bases and 2 bases, with 10 bases remaining between them. CDR3 size: 13 residues. The CDR3 DNA reads as TGTGCCAGTAGCAGGGGAATTCAAGAGACCCAGTACTTC. Encoded protein: CASSRGIQETQYF. Full variable domain (remainder filled in from reference TRBV19 and TRBJ2-5): DGGITQSPKYLFRKEGQNVTLSCEQNLNHDAMYWYRQDPGQGLRLIYYSQIVNDFQKGDIAEGYSVSREKKESFPLTVTSAQKNPTAFYLCASSRGIQETQYFGPGTRLLVL.

This chain uses TRBV19 with TRBJ2-3; TRBD2 aligns across 7 bases. CDR1 and CDR2 from the germline V gene are LNHDA and SQIVND (reference sequence). The CDR3 covers 14 residues. V was pared by 3 bases and J by 10 bases, with 10 bases of the junction left unmatched. The CDR3 reads CASSIVFREEAQYF. In nucleotides, the CDR3 is TGTGCCAGTAGTATTGTCTTTCGGGAGGAGGCGCAGTATTTT. Full variable domain (remainder filled in from reference TRBV19 and TRBJ2-3): DGGITQSPKYLFRKEGQNVTLSCEQNLNHDAMYWYRQDPGQGLRLIYYSQIVNDFQKGDIAEGYSVSREKKESFPLTVTSAQKNPTAFYLCASSIVFREEAQYFGPGTRLTVL.

The genes are TRBV5-1 and TRBJ1-4; D remains ambiguous. The CDR3 has 14 residues. Per germline, CDR1 SGHRS and CDR2 YFSETQ. The V end was cut by 0 bases, the J end by 8 bases, with 11 bases between. The CDR3 DNA sequence: TGCGCCAGCAGCTTGGAAGCGCACGAGGAAAAACTGTTTTTT. This translates into CASSLEAHEEKLFF.

This clone appeared once. The chain carries TRBV2 and TRBJ2-1, with D tentatively TRBD2 (7 bases). The CDR3 runs 15 residues. Germline CDR1 is SNHLY and CDR2 is FYNNEI. V was clipped by 5 bases and J by 4 bases, with 15 bases between them. The CDR3 sequence: CASSRREGGYNEQFF. The CDR3 nucleotides are TGTGCCAGCAGTCGAAGGGAGGGGGGATACAATGAGCAGTTCTTC.

The table lists this clone with many counts. The J gene is TRBJ1-5, the V gene TRBV28; the D is unclear. Per germline, CDR1 MDHEN and CDR2 SYDVKM. Trimming shortened V by 3 bases and J by 7 bases, and 13 bases separated the two germline ends. This CDR3 comprises 14 residues. The CDR3 DNA reads TGTGCCAGCAGTTTGGTCGCGTCCGAACAGCCCCAGCATTTT. Protein sequence: CASSLVASEQPQHF. Based on the CDR3 plus reference TRBV28 and TRBJ1-5, the full variable domain is DVKVTQSSRYLVKRTGEKVFLECVQDMDHENMFWYRQDPGLGLRLIYFSYDVKMKEKGDIPEGYSVSREKKERFSLILESASTNQTSMYLCASSLVASEQPQHFGDGTRLSIL.

V usage is TRBV18 and J usage is TRBJ2-7; D is uncertain. This CDR3 spans 13 amino acids. Trimming stripped 6 bases from V and 3 bases from J, with 12 bases between. CDR1 is KGHSH, CDR2 LQKENI, per germline. The CDR3 coding sequence is TGTGCCAGCTCCCCCTTTAAGGGCTACGAGCAGTACTTC. Translation: CASSPFKGYEQYF.

This sequence joins TRBV5-1 and TRBJ2-3, with D perhaps matching TRBD1 (6 bases). Germline CDR1 is SGHRS and CDR2 is YFSETQ. Trimming removed 5 bases at V and 1 base at J, with 11 bases between. This CDR3 has 14 residues. The CDR3 region has the DNA TGCGCCAGCAGATCGGACAGTGGCACAGATACGCAGTATTTT. Translation gives CASRSDSGTDTQYF.

This clone was seen once. This chain links TRBV19 with TRBJ1-2; a possible D gene is TRBD1 (6 bases). The germline gives CDR1 LNHDA, CDR2 SQIVND (reference sequence). The CDR3 totals 12 residues. V lost 4 bases and J 6 bases, leaving 9 bases between the germline ends. As DNA, the CDR3 is TGTGCCAGTAGTAGGACAGTAAATGGCTACACCTTC. Translation gives CASSRTVNGYTF.

The chain uses TRBV6-5 and TRBJ2-7; D is possibly TRBD1 (6 bases). The CDR3 spans 14 residues. Germline V lookup: CDR1 MNHEY, CDR2 SVGAGI. V was cut by 5 bases and J by 1 base, with 12 bases left in between. Written as DNA, the CDR3 is TGTGCCAGCAGTCCCACCAGGGGTTCCTACGAGCAGTACTTC. As protein: CASSPTRGSYEQYF.

The rearrangement uses TRBV7-9 and TRBJ1-2, with D perhaps matching TRBD1 (5 bases). Germline V lookup: CDR1 SEHNR, CDR2 FQNEAQ (reference sequence). The V end was cut by 5 bases, the J end by 6 bases, with 22 bases between. The CDR3 has 16 amino acids. The CDR3 reads CASSVDMMGPTDGYTF. CDR3 sequence (DNA): TGTGCCAGCAGCGTCGACATGATGGGGCCGACCGATGGCTACACCTTC.